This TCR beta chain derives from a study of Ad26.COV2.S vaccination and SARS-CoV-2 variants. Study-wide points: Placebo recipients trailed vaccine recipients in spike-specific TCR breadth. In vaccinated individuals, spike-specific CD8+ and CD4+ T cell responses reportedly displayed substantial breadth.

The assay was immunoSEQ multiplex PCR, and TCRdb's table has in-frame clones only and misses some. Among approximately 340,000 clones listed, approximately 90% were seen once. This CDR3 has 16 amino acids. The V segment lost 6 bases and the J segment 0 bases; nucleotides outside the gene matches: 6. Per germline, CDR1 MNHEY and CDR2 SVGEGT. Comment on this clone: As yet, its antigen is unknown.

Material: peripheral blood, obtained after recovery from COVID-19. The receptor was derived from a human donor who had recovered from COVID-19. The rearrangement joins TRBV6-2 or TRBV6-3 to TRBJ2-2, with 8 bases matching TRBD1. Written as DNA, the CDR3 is TGTGCCAGCAGCCCTCAGGGGGCTTCGAACACCGGGGAGCTGTTTTTT. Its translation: CASSPQGASNTGELFF.